The clone carrying this T cell receptor beta chain showed up just once. Its antigen is still unknown. This CDR3 spans 13 amino acids. Germline V gene lookup returns CDR1 SEHNR and CDR2 FQNEAQ (reference sequence). Trimming took 1 base from V and 3 from J, leaving 6 bases between them. Two lung cancer pathologists independently confirmed each histologic diagnosis. This entry belongs to a study of immune evolution from preneoplasia to lung adenocarcinoma. Study-wide findings and caveats: Top clone share appeared to fall from AAH through AIS, MIA, adenocarcinoma. Normal lung had highest clonality; later lesions appeared denser, more diverse.

Data came from immunoSEQ multiplex PCR; TCRdb stores just in-frame clones and leaves some out. The sample consists of under 2,500 clones, roughly 80% of them appearing once. The genes are TRBV7-9 and TRBJ1-2; possibly TRBD1 for D (6 bases). The origin of this receptor is a person aged 55-80 years with invasive lung adenocarcinoma. Material: FFPE invasive lung adenocarcinoma tissue. The CDR3 region is CASSLGTDYGYTF. The CDR3 nucleotides are TGTGCCAGCAGCTTAGGGACAGACTATGGCTACACCTTC. The full variable domain, with the rest looked up from reference TRBV7-9 and TRBJ1-2, is DTGVSQNPRHKITKRGQNVTFRCDPISEHNRLYWYRQTLGQGPEFLTYFQNEAQLEKSRLLSDRFSAERPKGSFSTLEIQRTEQGDSAMYLCASSLGTDYGYTFGSGTRLTVV.